The present entry profiles one TCR beta chain with its context. Its antigen is as yet unknown. This specimen belongs to a study of cytomegalovirus exposure and HLA in healthy donors. Study background: The approximately 600 first-cohort repertoires shared a platform with the approximately 120 validation repertoires, as reported in a later analysis. Study observations and caveats: Confirmation in vitro established that a few CMV-associated chains were specific for CMV antigens. Usually a TCR sequence was rare, but some public TCRs were found in many donors. Some TCR beta chains (roughly 150 of them) were listed as cytomegalovirus-associated.

The protocol was immunoSEQ multiplex PCR, while the TCRdb copy is restricted to in-frame clones and leaves out a portion. The data contain roughly 270,000 clones, roughly 88% of them singletons. CDR3 length: 22 amino acids. V dropped 1 base and J dropped 0 bases, with 26 bases sitting between them. CDR1 and CDR2 (germline): SGHRS, YFSETQ. The source is a woman between 18 and 30 years old in good health and CMV-seronegative. The sequencing input was PBMCs. The chain is built from TRBV5-1 and TRBJ2-6, with D possibly TRBD1 on 6 matching bases. DNA of the CDR3: TGCGCCAGCAGCTTGAGTCTGGCGGTGCATATGATAGGGGGCTCTGGGGCCAACGTCCTGACTTTC. This codes for CASSLSLAVHMIGGSGANVLTF.